These 20 T cell receptor beta chains were sequenced from one sample in a study of cytomegalovirus exposure and HLA in healthy donors. Assay: immunoSEQ multiplex PCR; the TCRdb copy retains only in-frame clones and omits some. There are some 80,000 clones in the sample; roughly 96% occur only once, and about 1.3% lies in the top ten. The sequenced sample consisted of PBMCs. The origin of the receptors is a woman younger than 30 in good health and CMV-seronegative.

The chain employs TRBV18 and TRBJ2-7; D may be TRBD2 (6 bases). The CDR3 extends over 12 amino acids. In germline, CDR1 is KGHSH, CDR2 LQKENI. V was clipped by 2 bases and J by 6 bases, with 8 bases between them. CDR3 sequence: CASSPGLSEQYF. The CDR3 DNA reads as TGTGCCAGCTCACCAGGACTAAGCGAGCAGTACTTC.

J is TRBJ2-5 and V is TRBV5-1, with D tentatively TRBD2 (5 bases). This CDR3 region has 15 residues. The germline CDR1 and CDR2 sequences are SGHRS and YFSETQ. Trimming cost V 0 bases and J 4 bases, with 13 bases left between them. DNA for the CDR3: TGCGCCAGCAGCTTGGGGGAGAATCGGGGAGAGACCCAGTACTTC. It specifies CASSLGENRGETQYF.

CDR3 sequence reads: CASSEIGTGYYQETQYF. The CDR3 bases are TGCGCCAGCAGTGAGATCGGGACAGGGTATTACCAAGAGACCCAGTACTTC. The gene calls are TRBV10-2 and TRBJ2-5; 9 positions agree with TRBD1. The V gene end was trimmed by 2 bases and the J gene end by 0 bases; junction bases not matched to a gene: 7. CDR1 and CDR2 (germline): WSHSY, SAAADI. The CDR3 runs 17 residues.

V usage is TRBV30 and J usage is TRBJ2-1; TRBD1 is a possible D gene (6 bases). This CDR3 is 12 amino acids long. The V gene's germline CDR1 is GTSNPN and CDR2 SVGIG (reference sequence). Deletions cut 3 bases from V and 9 bases from J, with 12 bases between. The CDR3 here is CAWSRQVSEQFF. The CDR3 bases are TGTGCCTGGAGCCGACAGGTCAGTGAGCAGTTCTTC. The variable domain in full, with the rest retrieved from reference TRBV30 and TRBJ2-1, is SQTIHQWPATLVQPVGSPLSLECTVEGTSNPNLYWYRQAAGRGLQLLFYSVGIGQISSEVPQNLSASRPQDRQFILSSKKLLLSDSGFYLCAWSRQVSEQFFGPGTRLTVL.

V is TRBV6-6 and J is TRBJ1-4, with 11 nucleotides matching TRBD1. The CDR3 consists of 15 residues. V lost 7 bases to trimming and J lost 7 bases; unmatched junction nucleotides: 8. Germline-derived CDR1 and CDR2 are MNHNY and SVGAGI (reference sequence). DNA of the CDR3: TGTGCCAGCAAAAATCCGGGACAGGGGGGTGAAAAACTGTTTTTT. It is translated as CASKNPGQGGEKLFF.

CDR3 bases: TGTGCCAGCAGTTTGTACGCGGGAGTCAACTACGAGCAGTACTTC. Amino acids: CASSLYAGVNYEQYF. The chain recombines TRBV28 with TRBJ2-7, with 7 bases aligning to TRBD2. The CDR3 is 15 residues long. V lost 3 bases and J lost 3; bases outside the gene matches: 8. Germline V CDR1 and CDR2: MDHEN, SYDVKM.

The chain links TRBV10-3 to TRBJ2-2; D gene ambiguous. The germline V gene has CDR1 ENHRY and CDR2 SYGVKD. V lost 5 bases, J lost 2 bases, and 12 bases lay in between. This CDR3 contains 15 residues. This CDR3 is CAISFLASNTGELFF. In DNA, the CDR3 is TGTGCCATCAGTTTTTTGGCTTCCAACACCGGGGAGCTGTTTTTT.

The rearrangement links TRBV30 to TRBJ1-2, with 10 bases identical to TRBD1. Germline CDR1 is GTSNPN and CDR2 is SVGIG (reference sequence). The CDR3 is made up of 16 amino acids. The junction had 11 bases not matched to a gene; V was cut back by 3 bases and J by 4 bases. The CDR3 protein is CAWRDRGTGYFYGYTF. Here the CDR3 DNA reads TGTGCCTGGAGGGACAGGGGGACGGGGTACTTCTATGGCTACACCTTC.

Comments on this clone: This likely comes from a read error, as the CDR3 has no conserved phenylalanine or tryptophan at its end. The DNA is left out, because the CDR3 cannot be placed on it with certainty; the CDR3 is given as TCRdb lists it. This chain uses TRBV21-1 with TRBJ2-3; no check of the table's D call, TRBD2, against the DNA was made. TRBV21-1 is described as a pseudogene. The CDR3 sequence runs 13 residues, both termini included. The CDR3 loop is CASSKGPTPLANV.

The gene calls are TRBV5-6 and TRBJ2-5, with D perhaps matching TRBD1 (5 bases). There are 14 residues in the CDR3. Between the trimmed V and J ends, which lost 5 bases and 1 base, there was a span of 12 bases. Looked up from germline, CDR1 is SGHDT and CDR2 is YYEEEE. CDR3 amino acids: CASRGQGGQETQYF. As DNA, the CDR3 is TGTGCCAGCAGGGGGCAGGGTGGCCAAGAGACCCAGTACTTC.

The rearrangement links TRBV5-1 to TRBJ1-2; the match to TRBD1 covers 8 bases. The germline CDR1 and CDR2 sequences are SGHRS and YFSETQ. V trimming: 4 bases; J trimming: 3 bases; junction bases outside the gene matches: 8. This CDR3 region has 15 residues. The CDR3 protein is CASSQTGEQHYGYTF. Written as DNA, the CDR3 is TGCGCCAGCAGCCAGACAGGGGAGCAACACTATGGCTACACCTTC.

The CDR3 here is CASSEEVNRVGEQYF. DNA of the CDR3: TGTGCCAGCAGTGAAGAGGTCAACAGGGTAGGCGAGCAGTACTTC. The rearrangement links TRBV6-1 to TRBJ2-7; D perhaps matches TRBD1 (6 bases). V gave up 1 base and J gave up 6 bases, with 16 bases separating them. Germline CDR1 is MNHNS and CDR2 is SASEGT. CDR3 size: 15 residues.

This rearrangement joins TRBV12-5 to TRBJ2-5; the D is unclear. Germline CDR1 reads LGHNT; CDR2 reads FRNRAP. Trimming shortened V by 3 bases and J by 0 bases, and 5 bases separated the two germline ends. This CDR3 has 13 residues. The CDR3 nucleotides read TGTGCTAGTGGTTTCGAGCACCAAGAGACCCAGTACTTC. Its protein is CASGFEHQETQYF. Combining the CDR3 with reference TRBV12-5 and TRBJ2-5 gives the whole variable domain DARVTQTPRHKVTEMGQEVTMRCQPILGHNTVFWYRQTMMQGLELLAYFRNRAPLDDSGMPKDRFSAEMPDATLATLKIQPSEPRDSAVYFCASGFEHQETQYFGPGTRLLVL.

This clone occurred once. The chain has TRBV5-1 and TRBJ1-1; D is perhaps TRBD1 (6 bases). V lost 0 bases and J lost 4, with 10 bases in between. This CDR3 spans 14 amino acids. Germline CDR1 SGHRS, CDR2 YFSETQ. DNA for the CDR3: TGCGCCAGCAGCTTGGACAGGGTCGGCACTGAAGCTTTCTTT. Protein sequence: CASSLDRVGTEAFF. Based on the CDR3 plus reference TRBV5-1 and TRBJ1-1, the full variable domain is KAGVTQTPRYLIKTRGQQVTLSCSPISGHRSVSWYQQTPGQGLQFLFEYFSETQRNKGNFPGRFSGRQFSNSRSEMNVSTLELGDSALYLCASSLDRVGTEAFFGQGTRLTVV.

This rearrangement joins TRBV9 to TRBJ2-1, with 7 bases matching TRBD2. Trimming cost V 1 base and J 9 bases; bases outside gene matches: 7. CDR3 length: 14 amino acids. Germline CDR1 and CDR2: SGDLS and YYNGEE. This CDR3 is CASSVLAAVSEQFF. CDR3 DNA sequence: TGTGCCAGCAGCGTACTAGCGGCAGTCAGTGAGCAGTTCTTC.

For the CDR3, the DNA is TGTGCCAGCAGTTATTGGTGGACGGGAGGCGGGCAAGAGACCCAGTACTTC. Translation: CASSYWWTGGGQETQYF. The chain links TRBV6-9 to TRBJ2-5, with TRBD2 matching 7 bases. Losses at the gene ends were 1 base for V and 2 bases for J; bases not matched to a gene: 10. The CDR3 covers 17 residues. Germline V gene data show CDR1 as MNHGY and CDR2 as SVAAGI.

This sequence joins TRBV10-1 and TRBJ2-1; 8 nucleotides align to TRBD1. V lost 5 bases, J lost 2 bases, and 5 bases stayed unmatched. The CDR3 is made up of 15 amino acids. Germline V gives CDR1 WNHNN, CDR2 SYGVQD (reference sequence). The CDR3 is CASSRDRITYNEQFF. Here the CDR3 DNA reads TGCGCCAGCAGTAGGGACAGGATAACCTACAATGAGCAGTTCTTC.

The CDR3, as DNA: TGTGCCAGCTCACCACCGTCGCCAGGGACAGGGAACTACGAGCAGTACTTC. It codes for CASSPPSPGTGNYEQYF. The genes are TRBV18 and TRBJ2-7; TRBD1 agrees at 9 bases. The CDR3 spans 17 residues. Germline assignment: CDR1 KGHSH and CDR2 LQKENI. V trimming: 0 bases; J trimming: 3 bases; junction bases outside the gene matches: 9. Full variable domain (remainder filled in from reference TRBV18 and TRBJ2-7): NAGVMQNPRHLVRRRGQEARLRCSPMKGHSHVYWYRQLPEEGLKFMVYLQKENIIDESGMPKERFSAEFPKEGPSILRIQQVVRGDSAAYFCASSPPSPGTGNYEQYFGPGTRLTVT.

The rearrangement links TRBV6-6 to TRBJ2-3; D not resolved. The CDR3 sequence is 14 residues long. V gave up 10 bases and J gave up 6 bases, with 20 bases separating them. From germline, CDR1 is MNHNY and CDR2 SVGAGI (reference sequence). The CDR3 reads CATPGPEHTDTQYF. The CDR3 nucleotides read TGTGCCACCCCTGGCCCCGAACATACGGATACGCAGTATTTT.

This sequence joins TRBV14 and TRBJ1-2; 7 bases fit TRBD1. Trimming cost V 0 bases and J 4 bases; bases outside gene matches: 5. The CDR3 loop spans 15 amino acids. The V gene's germline CDR1 is SGHDN and CDR2 FVKESK. DNA for the CDR3: TGTGCCAGCAGCCAAGATCCGGGACAGTCCTATGGCTACACCTTC. The encoded protein is CASSQDPGQSYGYTF. Variable domain in full (rest from reference TRBV14 and TRBJ1-2): EAGVTQFPSHSVIEKGQTVTLRCDPISGHDNLYWYRRVMGKEIKFLLHFVKESKQDESGMPNNRFLAERTGGTYSTLKVQPAELEDSGVYFCASSQDPGQSYGYTFGSGTRLTVV.